One sample yielded the 21 T cell receptor beta chains listed below, sequenced in a study of T cell responses to AZD1222 COVID-19 vaccine. The protocol was immunoSEQ multiplex PCR, while the TCRdb copy is restricted to in-frame clones and leaves out a portion. The table lists 60,000 to 80,000 clones, approximately 85% of them singletons. The input for sequencing was peripheral blood, taken on day 0 of AZD1222 vaccination. All receptors come from an adult in good health.

This clone was counted between two and nine times. The CDR3 protein is CASSSGAGNTIYF. The CDR3 nucleotides read TGTGCCAGCAGCTCGGGTGCTGGAAACACCATATATTTT. This chain joins TRBV7-2 and TRBJ1-3; D remains unclear. This CDR3 contains 13 residues. CDR1 SGHTA and CDR2 FQGNSA come from the germline V gene. Trimming removed 4 bases at V and 2 bases at J, with 6 bases between.

The chain recombines TRBV19 with TRBJ1-5, with a possible D match to TRBD1 (5 bases). Germline loops: CDR1 LNHDA, CDR2 SQIVND (reference sequence). The CDR3 is 15 residues long. Trimming removed 6 bases at V and 4 bases at J, with 16 bases between. The CDR3 protein is CASSQLQGPNQPQHF. The CDR3 nucleotides read TGTGCCAGTAGCCAGCTCCAGGGACCGAATCAGCCCCAGCATTTT.

The V gene is TRBV6-6, the J gene TRBJ2-5; tentative D call: TRBD1 (5 bases). The V end was cut by 6 bases, the J end by 4 bases, with 15 bases between. This CDR3 spans 14 amino acids. Looked up from germline, CDR1 is MNHNY and CDR2 is SVGAGI (reference sequence). CDR3 DNA sequence: TGTGCCAGCAGCCTCGCTCAGGGTCGAGAGACCCAGTACTTC. Residues: CASSLAQGRETQYF.

This clone was counted a single time. The gene calls are TRBV19 and TRBJ1-1, with a tentative D call TRBD1 (5 bases). This CDR3 comprises 14 residues. The germline V gene encodes CDR1 LNHDA and CDR2 SQIVND (reference sequence). The V and J ends lost 4 bases and 4 bases respectively, with 13 bases between them. CDR3 coding DNA: TGTGCCAGTAGTAATCAGGGTACCTCCACTGAAGCTTTCTTT. Translated: CASSNQGTSTEAFF.

The gene calls are TRBV7-9 and TRBJ2-7, with 8 nucleotides matching TRBD1. The CDR3 is 15 residues long. Germline V CDR1 and CDR2: SEHNR, FQNEAQ (reference sequence). Trimming cost V 0 bases and J 2 bases; bases outside gene matches: 3. In nucleotides, the CDR3 is TGTGCCAGCAGCTTAGCGGTGACAGGGGCCTACGAGCAGTACTTC. It specifies CASSLAVTGAYEQYF.

CDR3 residues: CASSFQTDTQYF. The CDR3 DNA is TGCGCCAGCAGCTTCCAGACAGATACGCAGTATTTT. The chain links TRBV5-1 to TRBJ2-3; D is ambiguous. Germline assignment: CDR1 SGHRS and CDR2 YFSETQ. The CDR3 spans 12 residues. The germline V and J ends were trimmed by 2 bases and 3 bases, with 4 bases remaining between them.

This chain joins TRBV6-5 and TRBJ1-1, with 9 bases matching TRBD1. The CDR3 sequence is 14 residues long. The germline CDR1 and CDR2 sequences are MNHEY and SVGAGI. Germline trimming cut 6 bases from V and 4 bases from J; bases unmatched to any gene: 6. The CDR3 here is CASRGQGGGTEAFF. CDR3 bases: TGTGCCAGCAGGGGACAGGGCGGCGGCACTGAAGCTTTCTTT.

The chain combines TRBV28 with TRBJ1-6; 8 nucleotides align to TRBD1. There are 16 residues in the CDR3. Germline CDR1 reads MDHEN; CDR2 reads SYDVKM. Trimming took 6 bases from V and 9 from J; bases not matched to a gene: 13. This CDR3 reads CASRSPGTGFGSPLHF. In nucleotides, the CDR3 is TGTGCCAGCAGAAGTCCCGGGACAGGTTTCGGTTCACCCCTCCACTTT. Complete variable domain (other parts from reference TRBV28 and TRBJ1-6): DVKVTQSSRYLVKRTGEKVFLECVQDMDHENMFWYRQDPGLGLRLIYFSYDVKMKEKGDIPEGYSVSREKKERFSLILESASTNQTSMYLCASRSPGTGFGSPLHFGNGTRLTVT.

The J gene is TRBJ1-3, the V gene TRBV28, with D maybe TRBD1 (6 bases). The CDR3 contains 15 residues. V shed 2 bases and J shed 3 bases, with 11 bases lying between them. Germline values: CDR1 MDHEN, CDR2 SYDVKM. DNA for the CDR3: TGTGCCAGCAGTTTACCCAGGGGAGGTGGAAACACCATATATTTT. Amino acid sequence: CASSLPRGGGNTIYF.

V is TRBV18 and J is TRBJ2-5; 7 nucleotides match TRBD1. Germline V lookup: CDR1 KGHSH, CDR2 LQKENI. V shed 4 bases, J shed 2 bases, and the junction held 7 bases outside the gene matches. The CDR3 is 15 residues long. Here the CDR3 reads CASSQDRTSQETQYF. The CDR3 bases are TGTGCCAGCTCACAGGACAGGACTTCTCAAGAGACCCAGTACTTC. Combining the CDR3 with reference TRBV18 and TRBJ2-5 gives the whole variable domain NAGVMQNPRHLVRRRGQEARLRCSPMKGHSHVYWYRQLPEEGLKFMVYLQKENIIDESGMPKERFSAEFPKEGPSILRIQQVVRGDSAAYFCASSQDRTSQETQYFGPGTRLLVL.

The J gene is TRBJ1-5, the V gene TRBV12-3 or TRBV12-4; D is unclear. The V end was cut by 6 bases, the J end by 1 base, with 7 bases between. The CDR3 is made up of 13 amino acids. The CDR3: CASRGTSNQPQHF. In nucleotides, the CDR3 is TGTGCCAGCAGAGGTACAAGCAATCAGCCCCAGCATTTT.

This chain links TRBV10-3 with TRBJ2-7, with D perhaps TRBD1 or TRBD2 (5 bases each). Trimming stripped 10 bases from V and 0 bases from J, with 16 bases between. This CDR3 comprises 14 residues. CDR1 ENHRY and CDR2 SYGVKD come from the germline V gene. CDR3 residues: CATRWGTGSYEQYF. The CDR3 DNA is TGTGCCACCAGATGGGGGACCGGCTCCTACGAGCAGTACTTC.

The CDR3: CASSPTGSSYNEQFF. Written as DNA, the CDR3 is TGTGCCAGCAGCCCGACAGGGAGCTCCTACAATGAGCAGTTCTTC. The chain couples TRBV5-4 to TRBJ2-1, with 7 bases that match TRBD1. CDR1 is SGHNT, CDR2 YYREEE, per germline (reference sequence). Trimming took 4 bases from V and 0 from J; bases not matched to a gene: 4. The CDR3 spans 15 residues.

This clone came up a few times. The chain is built from TRBV3-1 (or the pseudogene TRBV3-2) and TRBJ2-7; D possibly corresponds to TRBD2 (6 bases). Deletions cut 4 bases from V and 5 bases from J, with 15 bases between. CDR1 and CDR2 (germline): LGHDT, YNNKEL (reference sequence). The CDR3 loop spans 14 amino acids. CDR3 region: CASSREILAHEQYF. CDR3 nucleotide sequence: TGTGCCAGCAGCCGCGAGATCCTAGCGCACGAGCAGTACTTC.

This rearrangement joins TRBV6-2 or TRBV6-3 to TRBJ2-1; 11 bases line up with TRBD2. The CDR3 has 14 residues. The V gene's germline CDR1 is MNHEY and CDR2 SVGEGT. After removal of 6 bases from V and 4 bases from J, the junction contained 2 bases not matched to a gene. DNA for the CDR3: TGTGCCAGCAGCGGGACTAGCGGATACAATGAGCAGTTCTTC. This codes for CASSGTSGYNEQFF.

This CDR3 reads CASSDTTGTGVSGEQFF. CDR3 DNA sequence: TGTGCCAGCAGTGACACAACCGGGACAGGGGTGTCAGGTGAGCAGTTCTTC. The rearrangement joins TRBV25-1 to TRBJ2-1; 10 bases align to TRBD1. The V segment lost 3 bases and the J segment 9 bases; nucleotides outside the gene matches: 14. CDR3 size: 17 residues. Germline loops: CDR1 MGHDK, CDR2 SYGVNS.

This clone has more than one count but fewer than ten. The J gene is TRBJ1-1, the V gene TRBV7-3, with TRBD1 identical over 7 bases. Trimming took 2 bases from V and 3 from J; bases not matched to a gene: 9. The CDR3 contains 16 residues. Per the germline V gene, CDR1 is SGHTA and CDR2 is FQGTGA. CDR3 sequence reads: CASSLDPQDRHTEAFF. CDR3 DNA sequence: TGTGCCAGCAGCTTAGACCCCCAGGACAGGCACACTGAAGCTTTCTTT.

The rearrangement links TRBV9 to TRBJ2-3; D remains unclear. This CDR3 region has 13 residues. V lost 0 bases and J lost 4, with 6 bases in between. In germline, CDR1 is SGDLS, CDR2 YYNGEE. The CDR3 loop reads CASSVAGADTQYF. The CDR3 DNA is TGTGCCAGCAGCGTAGCTGGGGCAGATACGCAGTATTTT.

The chain has TRBV9 and TRBJ2-1, with 13 nucleotides matching TRBD2. Per the germline V gene, CDR1 is SGDLS and CDR2 is YYNGEE. Trimming cost V 3 bases and J 7 bases; bases outside gene matches: 4. CDR3 size: 15 residues. The CDR3 protein is CASSALAGGRNEQFF. In DNA form, the CDR3 reads TGTGCCAGCAGCGCACTAGCGGGGGGGCGGAATGAGCAGTTCTTC.

This chain's CDR3 is CASSPGFNEQFF. The CDR3 region has the DNA TGTGCCAGCAGCCCTGGGTTTAATGAGCAGTTCTTC. The chain recombines TRBV3-1 (or the pseudogene TRBV3-2) with TRBJ2-1; D call uncertain. CDR1 LGHDT and CDR2 YNNKEL come from the germline V gene (reference sequence). Trimming pared 4 bases from V and 7 bases from J, leaving 8 bases between. CDR3 length: 12 amino acids.

The rearrangement links TRBV9 to TRBJ2-5; D perhaps matches TRBD1 (5 bases). The V gene's germline CDR1 is SGDLS and CDR2 YYNGEE. The CDR3 spans 14 residues. Trimming took 2 bases from V and 5 from J, leaving 13 bases between them. CDR3 bases: TGTGCCAGCAGCGTCGCAGGGCGTCCGGAGACCCAGTACTTC. Protein sequence: CASSVAGRPETQYF.